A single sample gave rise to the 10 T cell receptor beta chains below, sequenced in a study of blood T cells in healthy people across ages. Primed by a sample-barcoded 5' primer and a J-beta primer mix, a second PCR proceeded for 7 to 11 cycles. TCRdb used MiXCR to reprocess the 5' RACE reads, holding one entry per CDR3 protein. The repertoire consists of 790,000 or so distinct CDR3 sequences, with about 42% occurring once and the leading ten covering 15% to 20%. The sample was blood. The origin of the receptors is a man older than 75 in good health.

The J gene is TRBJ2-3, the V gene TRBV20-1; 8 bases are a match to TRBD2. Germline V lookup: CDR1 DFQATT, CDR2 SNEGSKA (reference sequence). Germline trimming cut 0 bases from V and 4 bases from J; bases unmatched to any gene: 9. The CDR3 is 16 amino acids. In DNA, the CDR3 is TGCAGTGCTAGAGATCCTCGCGGGGGGACACCAGATACGCAGTATTTT. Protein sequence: CSARDPRGGTPDTQYF.

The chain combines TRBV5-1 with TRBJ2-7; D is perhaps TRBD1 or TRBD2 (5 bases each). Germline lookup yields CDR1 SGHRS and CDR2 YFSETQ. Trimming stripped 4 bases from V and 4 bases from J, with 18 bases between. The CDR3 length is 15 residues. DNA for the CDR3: TGCGCCAGCAGCGAAATGAGGGACCCCCGTTACGAGCAGTACTTC. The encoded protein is CASSEMRDPRYEQYF.

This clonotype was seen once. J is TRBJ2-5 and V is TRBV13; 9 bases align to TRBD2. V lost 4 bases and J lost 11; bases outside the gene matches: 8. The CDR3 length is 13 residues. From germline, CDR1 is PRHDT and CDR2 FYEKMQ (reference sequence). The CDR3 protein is CASSSGLANEQYF. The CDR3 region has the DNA TGTGCCAGCAGCTCCGGACTAGCGAATGAGCAGTACTTC.

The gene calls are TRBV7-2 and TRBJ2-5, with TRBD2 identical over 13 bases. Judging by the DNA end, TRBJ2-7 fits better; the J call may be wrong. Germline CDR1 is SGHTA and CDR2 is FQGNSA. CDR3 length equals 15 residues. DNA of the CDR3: TGTGCCAGCAGTTGGACTAGCGGGAGAAGTAACGAGCAGTACTTC. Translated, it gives CASSWTSGRSNEQYF.

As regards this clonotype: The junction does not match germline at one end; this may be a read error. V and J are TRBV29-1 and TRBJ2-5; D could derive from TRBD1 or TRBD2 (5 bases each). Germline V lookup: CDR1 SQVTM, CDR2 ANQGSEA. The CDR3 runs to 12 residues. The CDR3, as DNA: TGCAGCGTTCGGGACGGTCAAGAGTCCCAGTACTTC. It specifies CSVRDGQESQYF.

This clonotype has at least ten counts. In DNA form, the CDR3 reads TGTGCCAGCAGCTTAGCCGCCGGGAGCGGACACACAGATACGCAGTATTTT. Its protein is CASSLAAGSGHTDTQYF. The rearrangement links TRBV7-2 to TRBJ2-3; tentative D call: TRBD2 (6 bases). The CDR3 runs 17 residues. Germline assignment: CDR1 SGHTA and CDR2 FQGNSA. Deletions cut 0 bases from V and 2 bases from J, with 15 bases between.

CDR3 coding DNA: TGTGCCAGCAGAACCGGGACTAACCGTAAGTTCTTC. Translation gives CASRTGTNRKFF. The rearrangement uses TRBV12-3 or TRBV12-4 and TRBJ2-1, with 7 bases lining up with TRBD2. The junction had 10 bases not matched to a gene; V was cut back by 6 bases and J by 14 bases. This CDR3 has 12 amino acids.

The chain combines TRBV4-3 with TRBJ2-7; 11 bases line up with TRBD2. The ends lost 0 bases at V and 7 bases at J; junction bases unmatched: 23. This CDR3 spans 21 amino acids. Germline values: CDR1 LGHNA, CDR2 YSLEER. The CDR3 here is CASSQDSMTSGNILSYNEQYF. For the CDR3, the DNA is TGCGCCAGCAGCCAAGATTCGATGACTAGCGGGAACATCTTATCCTACAATGAGCAGTACTTC.

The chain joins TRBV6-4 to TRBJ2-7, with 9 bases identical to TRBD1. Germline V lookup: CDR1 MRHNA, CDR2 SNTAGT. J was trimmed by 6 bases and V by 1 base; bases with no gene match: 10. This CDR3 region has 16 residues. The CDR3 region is CASSDLPGQGISEQYF. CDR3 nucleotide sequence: TGTGCCAGCAGTGACTTACCGGGACAGGGTATTTCCGAGCAGTACTTC.

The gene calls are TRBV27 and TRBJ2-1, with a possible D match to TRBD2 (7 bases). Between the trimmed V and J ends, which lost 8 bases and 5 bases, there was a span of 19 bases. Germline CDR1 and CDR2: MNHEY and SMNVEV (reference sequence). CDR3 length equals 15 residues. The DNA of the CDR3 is TGTGCCAGCTTGGGGGGCCTAGCGGATAACAATGAGCAGTTCTTC. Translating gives CASLGGLADNNEQFF.